This T cell receptor (beta chain) was sequenced in a study of T-cell memory formation after mild COVID-19. Looking at the study overall: Among the donors, TCR clusters were largely specific to each donor.

Via MiXCR, TCRdb re-called the 5' RACE reads, giving one row per CDR3 protein. The sample shows hundreds of thousands of distinct CDR3 sequences, over 15% of them seen only once. CDR3 size: 14 residues. The V end lost 6 bases, the J end lost 1 base, and 12 bases lay between the germline ends. Concerning this clonotype: Its target is unknown.

Notes on the study in general: Mainly CM and EM harbored the contracting CD4+ clones; mainly EMRA harbored the CD8+ ones. There was a balanced CD4/CD8 profile in clones contracting day 15 to 85, and later expanders leaned CD4+.

Sequencing was performed on PBMCs or a T cell subset sorted from them (not recorded which). The clonotype comes from a man younger than 35 who had mild COVID-19 (a few samples of this study predate the infection). Cell type and time point are not known. The chain couples TRBV12-3 or TRBV12-4 to TRBJ2-5; weak D call: TRBD2 (7 bases). The CDR3 DNA sequence: TGTGCCAGCAGCCCGGGGGGCGGCCAAGAGACCCAGTACTTC. Translation: CASSPGGGQETQYF.